This record concerns one T cell receptor (beta chain) sequence. The antigen is undetermined. These data are taken from a study of CD8+CD57+ T cells in acquired aplastic anemia. Study information: Isolated CD4+ and CD8+ cells, once sorted, yielded DNA averaging roughly 3.2 ug. Overall study results and limits: The study found no significant CD8+ Simpson's diversity difference between patients and controls. It was found that about 31 CD8+ CDR3 sequences were shared between patients and controls.

Trimming took off 3 bases at V and 4 bases at J, with 10 bases between the two ends. Germline V gene sequence: CDR1 DFQATT, CDR2 SNEGSKA (reference sequence). This CDR3 region has 13 residues. Genomic DNA, serving as template, underwent TCR beta VDJ and CDR3 profiling. In TCRdb, the reads were re-called with MiXCR into one record per CDR3 protein. Of fewer than 70,000 distinct CDR3 sequences in the sample, 45% to 60% were seen once. This TCR derives from a human donor in good health, serving as a control. The sequenced sample consisted of sorted CD4+, CD8+, or CD8+CD57+ T cells (not recorded which) from PBMCs. V gene TRBV20-1 combines with J gene TRBJ2-1; D is tentatively TRBD1 or TRBD2 (5 bases each). The CDR3 is CSASGTKYNEQFF. CDR3 nucleotides: TGCAGTGCTAGCGGGACCAAGTACAATGAGCAGTTCTTC.